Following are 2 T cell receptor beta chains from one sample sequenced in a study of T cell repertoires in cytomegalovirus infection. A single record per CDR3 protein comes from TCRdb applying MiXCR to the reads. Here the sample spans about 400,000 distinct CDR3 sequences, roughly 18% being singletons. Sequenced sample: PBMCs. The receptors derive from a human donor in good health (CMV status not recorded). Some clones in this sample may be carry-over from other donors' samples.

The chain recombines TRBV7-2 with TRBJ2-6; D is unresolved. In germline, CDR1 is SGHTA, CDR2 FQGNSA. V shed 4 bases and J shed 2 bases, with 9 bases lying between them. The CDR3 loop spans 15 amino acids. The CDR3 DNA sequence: TGTGCCAGCAGCTCTCGACAAGCTGGGGCCAACGTCCTGACTTTC. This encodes CASSSRQAGANVLTF.

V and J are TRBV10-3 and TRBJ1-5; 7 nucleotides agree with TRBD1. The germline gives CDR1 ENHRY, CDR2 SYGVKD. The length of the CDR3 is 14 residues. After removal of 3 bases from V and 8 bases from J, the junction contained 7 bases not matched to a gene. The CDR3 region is CAISDDREGKPQHF. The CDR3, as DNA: TGTGCCATCAGTGACGACAGGGAAGGAAAGCCCCAGCATTTT.